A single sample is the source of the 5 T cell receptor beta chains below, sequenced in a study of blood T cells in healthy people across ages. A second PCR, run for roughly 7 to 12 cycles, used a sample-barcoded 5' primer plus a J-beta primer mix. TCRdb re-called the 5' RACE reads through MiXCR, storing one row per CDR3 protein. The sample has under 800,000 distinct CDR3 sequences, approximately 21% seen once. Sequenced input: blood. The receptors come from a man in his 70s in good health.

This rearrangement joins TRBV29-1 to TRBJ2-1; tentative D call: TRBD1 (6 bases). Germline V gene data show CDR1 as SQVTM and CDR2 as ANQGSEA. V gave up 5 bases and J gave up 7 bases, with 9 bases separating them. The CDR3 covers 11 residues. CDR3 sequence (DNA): TGCAGCGTTCAAGGGGGTAATGAGCAGTTCTTC. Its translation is CSVQGGNEQFF.

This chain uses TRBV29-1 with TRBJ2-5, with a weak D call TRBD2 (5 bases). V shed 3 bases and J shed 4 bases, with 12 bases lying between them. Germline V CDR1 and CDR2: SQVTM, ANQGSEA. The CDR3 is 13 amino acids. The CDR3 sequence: CSVEYSVGETQYF. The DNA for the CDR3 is TGCAGCGTTGAGTATAGCGTTGGAGAGACCCAGTACTTC.

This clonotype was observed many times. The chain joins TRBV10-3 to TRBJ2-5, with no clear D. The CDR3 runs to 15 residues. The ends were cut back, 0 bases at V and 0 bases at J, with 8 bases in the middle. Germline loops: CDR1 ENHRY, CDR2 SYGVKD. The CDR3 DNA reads TGTGCCATCAGTGAGTCTGGGATGTACCAAGAGACCCAGTACTTC. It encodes CAISESGMYQETQYF.

This chain's CDR3 is CSASTLAGQYNEQFF. For the CDR3, the DNA is TGCAGTGCTTCCACGCTAGCGGGACAATACAATGAGCAGTTCTTC. The chain joins TRBV20-1 to TRBJ2-5; 9 bases align to TRBD2. Judging by the DNA end, TRBJ2-1 fits better; the J call may be wrong. Germline V gives CDR1 DFQATT, CDR2 SNEGSKA (reference sequence). The CDR3 totals 15 residues.

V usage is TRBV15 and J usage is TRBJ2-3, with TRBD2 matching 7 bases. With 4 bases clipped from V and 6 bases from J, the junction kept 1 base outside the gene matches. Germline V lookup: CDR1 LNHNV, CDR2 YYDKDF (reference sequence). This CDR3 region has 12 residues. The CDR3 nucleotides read TGTGCCACCAGCATGCGGGGGGATACGCAGTATTTT. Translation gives CATSMRGDTQYF.